This TCR beta chain was found in a study of human T cells and chemical hapten exposure. Regarding the study as a whole: Large CDR3 similarity clusters arose significantly more often from expanded TCRs than from controls.

Time point in this sample: patch test 1, 2 weeks after DPC sensitization. Sample treatment: therapeutic diphenylcyclopropenone sensitization with weekly scalp DPC. TCRdb processed the RACE reads anew with MiXCR; each CDR3 protein has one entry. Seen here are roughly 190,000 distinct CDR3 sequences, 20% to 25% observed once, and the top ten hold approximately 6.4%. The CDR3 is made up of 14 amino acids. Germline-derived CDR1 and CDR2 are SGHTA and FQGNSA. Trimming took off 5 bases at V and 8 bases at J, with 18 bases between the two ends. Details on this clonotype: Its antigen is still unknown.

The chain links TRBV7-2 to TRBJ1-2, with D possibly TRBD1 on 6 matching bases. The TCR was taken from a woman in her forties or fifties with alopecia areata. Some clones in this sample may be carry-over from other donors' samples. Specimen: whole blood, collected in connection with sensitization to the hapten diphenylcyclopropenone (DPC). The CDR3 DNA follows: TGTGCCAGCAGCCCAGGGGCATGGGTTAGGGGCTACACCTTC. Translation gives CASSPGAWVRGYTF. The variable domain in full, completed from reference TRBV7-2 and TRBJ1-2, reads GAGVSQSPSNKVTEKGKDVELRCDPISGHTALYWYRQSLGQGLEFLIYFQGNSAPDKSGLPSDRFSAERTGGSVSTLTIQRTQQEDSAVYLCASSPGAWVRGYTFGSGTRLTVV.